A selection of T cell receptor beta chains follows, all from one sample in a study of blood T cell repertoires in COVID-19. The assay was immunoSEQ multiplex PCR, and TCRdb's table has in-frame clones only and misses some. Found here are around 150,000 clones, 75% to 90% of them singletons; the top ten hold more than 2%. The sample was peripheral blood. All receptors derive from a man aged 65 to 79 with acute or convalescent COVID-19. CDR3s include the opening cysteine and the closing phenylalanine or tryptophan. Each record gives: CDR3 DNA, CDR3 protein, V gene, clone size, D gene, J gene. D genes are given only for firm matches. The size of a clone is reported for some rows only, either as once, few or many, or as a class for expanded clones.

CDR3nt: TGTGCCAGCAGTCCCCCGACCGGAGAGTCACCCCTCCACTTT; CDR3aa: CASSPPTGESPLHF; v_gene: TRBV6-2/TRBV6-3; abundance: NA; d_gene: NA; j_gene: TRBJ1-6
CDR3nt: TGTGCCAGCAGAAACAGGGTCGGCTCTGGAAACACCATATATTTT; CDR3aa: CASRNRVGSGNTIYF; v_gene: TRBV6-5; abundance: NA; d_gene: NA; j_gene: TRBJ1-3
CDR3nt: TGTGCCAGCAACCCCCCGGGACTAGCGGGATGGGATTCCTACGAGCAGTACTTC; CDR3aa: CASNPPGLAGWDSYEQYF; v_gene: TRBV28; abundance: NA; d_gene: TRBD2; j_gene: TRBJ2-7
CDR3nt: TGTGCCATCAGTGAGTCTAGGACAGGGGGCCAGGTAGGTCAGCCCCAGCATTTT; CDR3aa: CAISESRTGGQVGQPQHF; v_gene: TRBV10-3; abundance: NA; d_gene: TRBD1; j_gene: TRBJ1-5
CDR3nt: TGTGCCAGCAGCCAAGATTACGGGGGGGGCGCAGATACGCAGTATTTT; CDR3aa: CASSQDYGGGADTQYF; v_gene: TRBV3-1/TRBV3-2; abundance: once; d_gene: TRBD2; j_gene: TRBJ2-3
CDR3nt: TGTGCCAGTACCACCAGCGGGGTTAACACCGGGGAGCTGTTTTTT; CDR3aa: CASTTSGVNTGELFF; v_gene: TRBV19; abundance: NA; d_gene: TRBD2; j_gene: TRBJ2-2
CDR3nt: TGTGCCAGCAGTCCGAATCCCGTACAGCACTATGGCTACACCTTC; CDR3aa: CASSPNPVQHYGYTF; v_gene: TRBV6-5; abundance: NA; d_gene: NA; j_gene: TRBJ1-2
CDR3nt: TGTGCCGTAAGGGACAGGGTCTCGTTGGATGAGCAGTTCTTC; CDR3aa: CAVRDRVSLDEQFF; v_gene: TRBV2; abundance: NA; d_gene: TRBD1; j_gene: TRBJ2-1
CDR3nt: TGTGCCAGCAGCTTGCAAGCGGGAAGGAACACCGGGGAGCTGTTTTTT; CDR3aa: CASSLQAGRNTGELFF; v_gene: TRBV5-4; abundance: NA; d_gene: TRBD2; j_gene: TRBJ2-2
CDR3nt: TGTGCCAGCAATCAGCGCGGGCCGAACACCGGGGAGCTGTTTTTT; CDR3aa: CASNQRGPNTGELFF; v_gene: TRBV6-5; abundance: NA; d_gene: NA; j_gene: TRBJ2-2
CDR3nt: TGTGCCAGCGACCTTCAGCGGGGGACATACAATGAGCAGTTCTTC; CDR3aa: CASDLQRGTYNEQFF; v_gene: TRBV6-5; abundance: NA; d_gene: TRBD2; j_gene: TRBJ2-1
CDR3nt: TGTGCCAGCAGCCGCGGGCGCGGGGGTTTAGGGGAGCTGTTTTTT; CDR3aa: CASSRGRGGLGELFF; v_gene: TRBV7-9; abundance: once; d_gene: TRBD2; j_gene: TRBJ2-2
CDR3nt: TGTGCCAGCAGTAGACAGGGGGCCAGCACCGGGGAGCTGTTTTTT; CDR3aa: CASSRQGASTGELFF; v_gene: TRBV28; abundance: NA; d_gene: TRBD1; j_gene: TRBJ2-2
CDR3nt: TGTGCCAGCAGTGCGTCCCGAGGGACAGACTATGGCTACACCTTC; CDR3aa: CASSASRGTDYGYTF; v_gene: TRBV28; abundance: NA; d_gene: TRBD1; j_gene: TRBJ1-2
CDR3nt: TGCGCCAGCAGCCTATCGACAGGGGCGGAATCACCCCTCCACTTT; CDR3aa: CASSLSTGAESPLHF; v_gene: TRBV5-1; abundance: NA; d_gene: TRBD1; j_gene: TRBJ1-6
CDR3nt: TGTGCCAGCAGCTTTACGGTTACAGATACGCAGTATTTT; CDR3aa: CASSFTVTDTQYF; v_gene: TRBV5-6; abundance: NA; d_gene: NA; j_gene: TRBJ2-3
CDR3nt: TGTGCCAGCAGCCTAGCGGGAGGGTCCTCTCCGTTCTTC; CDR3aa: CASSLAGGSSPFF; v_gene: TRBV28; abundance: NA; d_gene: TRBD2; j_gene: TRBJ2-1
CDR3nt: TGCAGCGTTGAATTTCTTACCGGGACAGTGAAAGAGACCCAGTACTTC; CDR3aa: CSVEFLTGTVKETQYF; v_gene: TRBV29-1; abundance: NA; d_gene: TRBD1; j_gene: TRBJ2-5
CDR3nt: TGTGCCAGCAGTGAATCCGGAGCCCAAGAGACCCAGTACTTC; CDR3aa: CASSESGAQETQYF; v_gene: TRBV2; abundance: NA; d_gene: NA; j_gene: TRBJ2-5
CDR3nt: TGTGCCAGCAGTTTAGACAGCCGAGGCGGCTACACCTTC; CDR3aa: CASSLDSRGGYTF; v_gene: TRBV27; abundance: NA; d_gene: NA; j_gene: TRBJ1-2
CDR3nt: TGTGCCAGCAGTCCGGTATCGACAGGGGTGAGGGGAAACACCATATATTTT; CDR3aa: CASSPVSTGVRGNTIYF; v_gene: TRBV6-6; abundance: NA; d_gene: TRBD1; j_gene: TRBJ1-3
CDR3nt: TGTGCCAGCAGCTTAGAGGGACAGGGCCGGGAGACCCAGTACTTC; CDR3aa: CASSLEGQGRETQYF; v_gene: TRBV7-2; abundance: NA; d_gene: TRBD1; j_gene: TRBJ2-5
CDR3nt: TGCGCCAGCAGCGGACAGGGACCCTACGAGCAGTACTTC; CDR3aa: CASSGQGPYEQYF; v_gene: TRBV5-1; abundance: few; d_gene: TRBD1; j_gene: TRBJ2-7
CDR3nt: TGCGCCAGCAGGACTAGGGTCAATAATGAGCAGTTCTTC; CDR3aa: CASRTRVNNEQFF; v_gene: TRBV5-1; abundance: NA; d_gene: NA; j_gene: TRBJ2-1
CDR3nt: TGTGCCAGTAGTATTAGTCCTGAGGCCAACGTCCTGACTTTC; CDR3aa: CASSISPEANVLTF; v_gene: TRBV19; abundance: NA; d_gene: NA; j_gene: TRBJ2-6
CDR3nt: TGTGCCAGCACCAGCGGGGGGGCCTACAATGAGCAGTTCTTC; CDR3aa: CASTSGGAYNEQFF; v_gene: TRBV28; abundance: NA; d_gene: TRBD2; j_gene: TRBJ2-1
CDR3nt: TGTGCCAGCAGTCGTGGCAGGGACTCTGGAAACACCATATATTTT; CDR3aa: CASSRGRDSGNTIYF; v_gene: TRBV6-5; abundance: NA; d_gene: NA; j_gene: TRBJ1-3
CDR3nt: TGTGCCACCAGCAGAGATCAGGCGGATACGCAGTATTTT; CDR3aa: CATSRDQADTQYF; v_gene: TRBV15; abundance: NA; d_gene: NA; j_gene: TRBJ2-3
CDR3nt: TGTGCCAGCAGCCAAGCCTTCGGCGGCACGGCTTATGGCTACACCTTC; CDR3aa: CASSQAFGGTAYGYTF; v_gene: TRBV3-1/TRBV3-2; abundance: NA; d_gene: NA; j_gene: TRBJ1-2
CDR3nt: TGTGCCAGCAGCCCCCTACAGGGGGAAGATGAAAAACTGTTTTTT; CDR3aa: CASSPLQGEDEKLFF; v_gene: TRBV7-6; abundance: NA; d_gene: TRBD1; j_gene: TRBJ1-4
CDR3nt: TGTGCCAGCAGTTTAGCCATCGGAGAGTCCTACGAGCAGTACTTC; CDR3aa: CASSLAIGESYEQYF; v_gene: TRBV27; abundance: NA; d_gene: NA; j_gene: TRBJ2-7
CDR3nt: TGTGCCAGTAGTATCACTAGCGGGAATGACGAGCAGTACTTC; CDR3aa: CASSITSGNDEQYF; v_gene: TRBV19; abundance: NA; d_gene: TRBD2; j_gene: TRBJ2-7
CDR3nt: TGTGCCAGCAGTTATGGACTAGCGTTCAATGAGCAGTTCTTC; CDR3aa: CASSYGLAFNEQFF; v_gene: TRBV6-5; abundance: NA; d_gene: TRBD2; j_gene: TRBJ2-1